These T cell receptor beta chains were read from a single sample in a study of blood T cells in healthy people across ages. One entry per CDR3 protein, called by TCRdb with MiXCR from the 5' RACE reads. This sample has 1.5 million to 2 million distinct CDR3 sequences; just under 50% occur once, and the top ten carry less than 2.5%. Sequencing used blood. These receptor sequences come from a woman in her 40s in good health. The CDR3 runs from the conserved cysteine through the conserved F or W. The D gene is left open where the match is weak. The size of a clone is reported for some rows only, either as once, few or many, or as a class for expanded clones.

v_call: TRBV6-5
clone_size: NA
j_call: TRBJ1-1
d_call: NA
cdr3_aa: CASSYSWGRENTEAFF
cdr3_nt: TGTGCCAGCAGTTACTCGTGGGGTCGCGAGAACACTGAAGCTTTCTTT

v_call: TRBV20-1
clone_size: NA
j_call: TRBJ1-2
d_call: NA
cdr3_aa: CVQAGGRYRSDYGYTF
cdr3_nt: TGCGTTCAGGCGGGGGGCAGGTATCGGTCTGACTATGGCTACACCTTC

v_call: TRBV12-3/TRBV12-4
clone_size: NA
j_call: TRBJ2-3
d_call: NA
cdr3_aa: CASSPRTLKDTQYF
cdr3_nt: TGTGCCAGCAGTCCCCGGACCTTGAAAGATACGCAGTATTTT

v_call: TRBV7-2
clone_size: once
j_call: TRBJ1-2
d_call: NA
cdr3_aa: CASSSTRTDGYTF
cdr3_nt: TGTGCCAGCAGCTCTACGCGGACGGATGGCTACACCTTC

v_call: TRBV20-1
clone_size: few
j_call: TRBJ2-5
d_call: NA
cdr3_aa: CSARVRRETQYF
cdr3_nt: TGCAGTGCTAGAGTTAGGAGGGAGACCCAGTACTTC

v_call: TRBV20-1
clone_size: NA
j_call: TRBJ2-7
d_call: NA
cdr3_aa: CSANTGSSGYEQYF
cdr3_nt: TGCAGTGCCAATACAGGGAGCTCGGGCTACGAGCAGTACTTC

v_call: TRBV6-5
clone_size: NA
j_call: TRBJ2-5
d_call: NA
cdr3_aa: CASSYLGMGNYERYF
cdr3_nt: TGTGCCAGCAGTTATCTCGGAATGGGGAATTACGAGCGGTACTTC

v_call: TRBV20-1
clone_size: NA
j_call: TRBJ1-2
d_call: NA
cdr3_aa: CSARVTGGYTF
cdr3_nt: TGCAGTGCTAGAGTAACGGGGGGCTACACCTTC

v_call: TRBV15
clone_size: few
j_call: TRBJ2-3
d_call: NA
cdr3_aa: CATSRDHMSTDTQYF
cdr3_nt: TGTGCCACCAGCAGAGATCACATGAGCACAGATACGCAGTATTTT

v_call: TRBV6-5
clone_size: NA
j_call: TRBJ1-1
d_call: NA
cdr3_aa: CANPPGHPNTEAFF
cdr3_nt: TGTGCCAATCCGCCGGGACACCCGAACACTGAAGCTTTCTTT

v_call: TRBV12-3/TRBV12-4
clone_size: few
j_call: TRBJ1-1
d_call: TRBD1
cdr3_aa: CASSSTGTNTEAFF
cdr3_nt: TGTGCCAGCAGTTCGACAGGGACGAACACTGAAGCTTTCTTT

v_call: TRBV12-3/TRBV12-4
clone_size: NA
j_call: TRBJ2-7
d_call: TRBD2
cdr3_aa: CASRPTSGGYEQYF
cdr3_nt: TGTGCCAGCAGGCCGACTAGCGGGGGTTACGAGCAGTACTTC

v_call: TRBV14
clone_size: NA
j_call: TRBJ2-3
d_call: TRBD1
cdr3_aa: CASSQGTGWADTQYF
cdr3_nt: TGTGCCAGCAGCCAAGGGACAGGGTGGGCAGATACGCAGTATTTT

v_call: TRBV7-2
clone_size: few
j_call: TRBJ2-4
d_call: NA
cdr3_aa: CASSRQSKNIQYF
cdr3_nt: TGTGCCAGCAGCCGACAGAGCAAAAACATTCAGTACTTC

v_call: TRBV7-2
clone_size: NA
j_call: TRBJ1-5
d_call: NA
cdr3_aa: CASSLGNGGRGQPQHF
cdr3_nt: TGTGCCAGCAGCTTAGGAAACGGGGGGCGCGGTCAGCCCCAGCATTTT

v_call: TRBV11-3
clone_size: few
j_call: TRBJ2-1
d_call: TRBD1
cdr3_aa: CASSFGTGANEQFF
cdr3_nt: TGTGCCAGCAGCTTTGGGACAGGGGCCAATGAGCAGTTCTTC

v_call: TRBV20-1
clone_size: NA
j_call: TRBJ1-5
d_call: TRBD1
cdr3_aa: CSSKTGTGTYSNQPQHF
cdr3_nt: TGCAGTTCCAAAACCGGGACAGGGACGTATAGCAATCAGCCCCAGCATTTT

v_call: TRBV11-3
clone_size: NA
j_call: TRBJ2-7
d_call: NA
cdr3_aa: CASSSRQGLSYNEQYF
cdr3_nt: TGTGCCAGCAGCTCCCGACAGGGACTCTCCTACAATGAGCAGTACTTC

v_call: TRBV7-2
clone_size: few
j_call: TRBJ2-5
d_call: NA
cdr3_aa: CASRVTLNQETQYF
cdr3_nt: TGTGCCAGCAGAGTGACATTGAACCAAGAGACCCAGTACTTC

v_call: TRBV10-3
clone_size: NA
j_call: TRBJ1-5
d_call: TRBD1
cdr3_aa: CAIEVKGQGNQPQHF
cdr3_nt: TGTGCCATCGAGGTTAAGGGACAGGGCAATCAGCCCCAGCATTTT

v_call: TRBV20-1
clone_size: few
j_call: TRBJ2-6
d_call: NA
cdr3_aa: CSARGPGPGYVLTF
cdr3_nt: TGCAGTGCTAGGGGTCCCGGACCCGGTTACGTCCTGACTTTC

v_call: TRBV7-2
clone_size: NA
j_call: TRBJ2-3
d_call: TRBD1
cdr3_aa: CASSPGQGRRRTDTQYF
cdr3_nt: TGTGCCAGCTCCCCGGGACAGGGAAGGAGGAGGACAGATACGCAGTATTTT

v_call: TRBV7-2
clone_size: NA
j_call: TRBJ2-7
d_call: TRBD2
cdr3_aa: CASSSSLGTSGYAHEQYF
cdr3_nt: TGTGCCAGCAGCTCCAGTTTGGGGACTAGCGGGTATGCCCACGAGCAGTACTTC

v_call: TRBV12-3/TRBV12-4
clone_size: once
j_call: TRBJ2-6
d_call: NA
cdr3_aa: CASSRRGSAEGANVLTF
cdr3_nt: TGTGCCAGCAGTCGCCGTGGAAGTGCGGAAGGGGCCAACGTCCTGACTTTC

v_call: TRBV15
clone_size: few
j_call: TRBJ2-1
d_call: TRBD1
cdr3_aa: CATSRTGTSYNEQFF
cdr3_nt: TGTGCCACCAGCAGGACAGGGACGTCCTACAATGAGCAGTTCTTC

v_call: TRBV12-3/TRBV12-4
clone_size: NA
j_call: TRBJ2-3
d_call: TRBD2
cdr3_aa: CASSYLAGTYTDTQYF
cdr3_nt: TGTGCCAGCAGTTACCTAGCGGGGACTTACACAGATACGCAGTATTTT

v_call: TRBV4-1
clone_size: NA
j_call: TRBJ2-7
d_call: NA
cdr3_aa: CASSQEIQPFYEQYF
cdr3_nt: TGCGCCAGCAGCCAAGAGATACAACCTTTCTACGAGCAGTACTTC

v_call: TRBV29-1
clone_size: few
j_call: TRBJ2-3
d_call: NA
cdr3_aa: CSDVGGNTDTQYF
cdr3_nt: TGCAGCGATGTAGGGGGGAACACAGATACGCAGTATTTT

v_call: TRBV3-1
clone_size: few
j_call: TRBJ2-3
d_call: NA
cdr3_aa: CASSQAGEADTQYF
cdr3_nt: TGTGCCAGCAGCCAGGCAGGGGAGGCAGATACGCAGTATTTT

v_call: TRBV7-2
clone_size: NA
j_call: TRBJ2-5
d_call: TRBD2
cdr3_aa: CASREVAGGPSETQYF
cdr3_nt: TGTGCCAGCAGGGAAGTAGCGGGGGGGCCCTCGGAGACCCAGTACTTC

v_call: TRBV29-1
clone_size: few
j_call: TRBJ2-1
d_call: TRBD2
cdr3_aa: CSVALAGGAYNEQFF
cdr3_nt: TGCAGCGTTGCGCTGGCGGGGGGCGCCTACAATGAGCAGTTCTTC

v_call: TRBV29-1
clone_size: NA
j_call: TRBJ2-1
d_call: NA
cdr3_aa: CSVRMGPTETQFF
cdr3_nt: TGCAGCGTTAGGATGGGGCCGACGGAGACCCAGTTCTTC

v_call: TRBV6-2/TRBV6-3
clone_size: many
j_call: TRBJ2-6
d_call: TRBD1
cdr3_aa: CASSYRTGSGANVLTF
cdr3_nt: TGTGCCAGCAGCTACAGGACAGGGTCTGGGGCCAACGTCCTGACTTTC

v_call: TRBV6-5
clone_size: NA
j_call: TRBJ2-5
d_call: NA
cdr3_aa: CASSYRRQETQYF
cdr3_nt: TGTGCCAGCAGTTACCGTCGGCAAGAGACCCAGTACTTC

v_call: TRBV6-6
clone_size: NA
j_call: TRBJ2-5
d_call: TRBD1
cdr3_aa: CASSYSDRVRHQQYF
cdr3_nt: TGTGCCAGCAGTTACTCGGACAGGGTCCGTCATCAGCAGTACTTC

v_call: TRBV7-8
clone_size: few
j_call: TRBJ2-7
d_call: NA
cdr3_aa: CASSLYGEAYEQYF
cdr3_nt: TGTGCCAGCAGCTTATACGGGGAAGCCTACGAGCAGTACTTC

v_call: TRBV7-2
clone_size: NA
j_call: TRBJ1-3
d_call: NA
cdr3_aa: CASSAGTGGNTIYF
cdr3_nt: TGTGCCAGCAGCGCCGGCACCGGCGGAAACACCATATATTTT

v_call: TRBV6-6
clone_size: NA
j_call: TRBJ2-5
d_call: NA
cdr3_aa: CASSRLRGWQETQYF
cdr3_nt: TGTGCCAGCAGTCGCCTTCGGGGCTGGCAAGAGACCCAGTACTTC

v_call: TRBV20-1
clone_size: many
j_call: TRBJ2-5
d_call: NA
cdr3_aa: CSARVAGETQYF
cdr3_nt: TGCAGTGCTAGAGTGGCTGGAGAGACCCAGTACTTC

v_call: TRBV5-1
clone_size: few
j_call: TRBJ2-4
d_call: NA
cdr3_aa: CASSLSGGLAKNIQYF
cdr3_nt: TGCGCCAGCAGCTTGTCCGGCGGTCTAGCCAAAAACATTCAGTACTTC